A selection of T cell receptor beta chains follows, all from one sample in a study of blood T cell repertoires in COVID-19. Clones were sequenced by immunoSEQ multiplex PCR, and TCRdb holds only the in-frame ones, with some missing. The data hold a few hundred thousand clones, with almost 90% observed a single time. Sequencing was done on a sample of peripheral blood. These receptors originate from a woman in her sixties or seventies with COVID-19, enrolled during active disease. CDR3s include the opening cysteine and the closing phenylalanine or tryptophan. A D gene is named only where the DNA matches it firmly. The size field is filled for only some rows; it gives once, few, many or a size class.

j_call	clone_size	v_call	d_call	cdr3_nt	cdr3_aa
TRBJ1-3	once	TRBV5-1	TRBD1	TGCGCCAGCAGCTTGGAGGCGACAGGGAGCTCTGGAAACACCATATATTTT	CASSLEATGSSGNTIYF
TRBJ2-5	-	TRBV19	TRBD2	TGTGCCAGTAGTCCCGGGGGGGGAGAGACCCAGTACTTC	CASSPGGGETQYF
TRBJ1-5	-	TRBV19	-	TGTGCCAGTAGACAGGGACAAAGCTTTAATAGCAATCAGCCCCAGCATTTT	CASRQGQSFNSNQPQHF
TRBJ2-5	-	TRBV5-4	TRBD1	TGTGCCAGCAGCCTTGTGGGGACAGGGGTCGAGACCCAGTACTTC	CASSLVGTGVETQYF
TRBJ2-7	-	TRBV2	TRBD1	TGTGCCAGCAGGGGACAGGGGCCCTACGAGCAGTACTTC	CASRGQGPYEQYF
TRBJ2-1	-	TRBV6-2/TRBV6-3	TRBD1	TGTGCCAGCAGTTTGGACAGGGATTATTACAATGAGCAGTTCTTC	CASSLDRDYYNEQFF
TRBJ1-2	-	TRBV7-2	TRBD1	TGTGCCAGCAGCCTAAGGACAGGCCCGGGAGAGGGCTACACCTTC	CASSLRTGPGEGYTF
TRBJ1-1	-	TRBV5-1	-	TGCGCCAGCCGACGCCAGGGCATGAACACTGAAGCTTTCTTT	CASRRQGMNTEAFF
TRBJ1-1	-	TRBV5-1	-	TGCGCCAGCAGCTTGGAGGCAGGGGACACTGAAGCTTTCTTT	CASSLEAGDTEAFF
TRBJ1-2	-	TRBV6-1	-	TGTGCCAGCAGTGCGAGCCCGGGACAATTGATGGGGGGCTACACCTTC	CASSASPGQLMGGYTF
TRBJ1-6	-	TRBV3-1/TRBV3-2	-	TGTGCCAGCAGGCAATCGGGGGGGGCAACCTATAATTCACCCCTCCACTTT	CASRQSGGATYNSPLHF
TRBJ1-1	-	TRBV18	-	TGTGCCAGCTCACACCCAGGGCTGACTGAAGCTTTCTTT	CASSHPGLTEAFF
TRBJ1-4	-	TRBV20-1	-	TGCAGTGGTGAGAGGAATGAAAAACTGTTTTTT	CSGERNEKLFF
TRBJ2-7	-	TRBV5-6	-	TGTGCCAGCAGCTCGATCACGAGCTCCTACGAGCAGTACTTC	CASSSITSSYEQYF
TRBJ1-2	-	TRBV30	-	TGTGCCTGGAGTGTAGGGGGTTTTGGCTACACCTTC	CAWSVGGFGYTF
TRBJ1-2	-	TRBV7-9	-	TGTGCCAGCAGCTTAGGGGGGGACAACTATGGCTACACCTTC	CASSLGGDNYGYTF
TRBJ1-2	few	TRBV9	TRBD1	TGTGCCAGCAGCCAGGGACAGCACTATGGCTACACCTTC	CASSQGQHYGYTF